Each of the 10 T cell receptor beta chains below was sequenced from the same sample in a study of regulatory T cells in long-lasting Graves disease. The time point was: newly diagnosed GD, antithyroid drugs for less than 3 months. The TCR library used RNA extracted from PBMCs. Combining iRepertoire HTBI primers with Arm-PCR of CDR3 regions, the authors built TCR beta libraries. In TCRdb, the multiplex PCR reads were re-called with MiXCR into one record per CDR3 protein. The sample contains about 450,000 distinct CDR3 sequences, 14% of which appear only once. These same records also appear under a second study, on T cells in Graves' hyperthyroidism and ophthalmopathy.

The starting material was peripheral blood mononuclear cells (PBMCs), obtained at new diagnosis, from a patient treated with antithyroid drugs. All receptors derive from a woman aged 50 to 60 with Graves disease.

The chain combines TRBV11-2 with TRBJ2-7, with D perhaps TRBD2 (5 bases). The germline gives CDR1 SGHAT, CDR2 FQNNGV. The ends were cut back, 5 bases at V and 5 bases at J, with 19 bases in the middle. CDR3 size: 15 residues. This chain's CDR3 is CASSQEGLAPHEQYF. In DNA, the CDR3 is TGTGCCAGCAGCCAAGAAGGGTTAGCGCCCCACGAGCAGTACTTC. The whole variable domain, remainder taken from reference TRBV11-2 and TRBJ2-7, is EAGVAQSPRYKIIEKRQSVAFWCNPISGHATLYWYQQILGQGPKLLIQFQNNGVVDDSQLPKDRFSAERLKGVDSTLKIQPAKLEDSAVYLCASSQEGLAPHEQYFGPGTRLTVT.

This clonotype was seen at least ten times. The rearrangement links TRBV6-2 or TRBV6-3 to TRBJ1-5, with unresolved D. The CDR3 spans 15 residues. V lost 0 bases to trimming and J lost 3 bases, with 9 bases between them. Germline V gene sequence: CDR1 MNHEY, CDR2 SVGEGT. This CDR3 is CASSYSIGPNQPQHF. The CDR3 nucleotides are TGTGCCAGCAGTTACTCGATTGGGCCCAATCAGCCCCAGCATTTT.

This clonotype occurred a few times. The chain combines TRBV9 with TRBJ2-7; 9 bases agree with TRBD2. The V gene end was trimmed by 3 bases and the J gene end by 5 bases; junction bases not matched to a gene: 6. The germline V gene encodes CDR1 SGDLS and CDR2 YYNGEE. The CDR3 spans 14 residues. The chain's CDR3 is CASSESGTSHEQYF. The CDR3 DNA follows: TGTGCCAGCAGCGAGTCCGGGACTAGCCACGAGCAGTACTTC.

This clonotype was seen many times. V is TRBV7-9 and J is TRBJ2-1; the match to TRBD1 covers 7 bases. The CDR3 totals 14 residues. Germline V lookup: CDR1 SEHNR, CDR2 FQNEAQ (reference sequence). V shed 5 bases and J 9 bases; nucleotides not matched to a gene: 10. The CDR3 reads CASSPGQSLFEQFF. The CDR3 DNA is TGTGCCAGCAGCCCGGGACAGTCCCTCTTTGAGCAGTTCTTC.

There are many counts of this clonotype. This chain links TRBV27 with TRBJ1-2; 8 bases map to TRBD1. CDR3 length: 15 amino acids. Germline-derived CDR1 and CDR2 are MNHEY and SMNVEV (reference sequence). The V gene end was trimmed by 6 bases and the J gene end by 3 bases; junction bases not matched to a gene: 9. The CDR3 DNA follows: TGTGCCAGCAGACCGTATACAGGGGGTTACTATGGCTACACCTTC. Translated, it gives CASRPYTGGYYGYTF.

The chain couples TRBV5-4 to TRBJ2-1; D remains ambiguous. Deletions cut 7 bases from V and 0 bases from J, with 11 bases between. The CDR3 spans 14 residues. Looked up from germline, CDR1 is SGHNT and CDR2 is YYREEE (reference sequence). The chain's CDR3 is CASSPQVSYNEQFF. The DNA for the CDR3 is TGTGCCAGCTCCCCCCAGGTCTCCTACAATGAGCAGTTCTTC.

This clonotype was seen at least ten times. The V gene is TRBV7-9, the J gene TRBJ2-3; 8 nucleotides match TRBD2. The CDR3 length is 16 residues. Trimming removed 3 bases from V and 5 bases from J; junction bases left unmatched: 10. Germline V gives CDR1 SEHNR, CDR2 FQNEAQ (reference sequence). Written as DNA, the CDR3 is TGTGCCAGCAGCTTCGCGACTAGCGTTTTAAGAGATACGCAGTATTTT. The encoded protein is CASSFATSVLRDTQYF.

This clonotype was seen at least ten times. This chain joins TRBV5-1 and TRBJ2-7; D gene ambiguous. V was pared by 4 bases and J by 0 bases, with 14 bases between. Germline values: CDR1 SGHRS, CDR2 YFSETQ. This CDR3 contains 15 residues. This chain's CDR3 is CASSREPLISYEQYF. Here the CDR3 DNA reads TGCGCCAGCAGCCGAGAACCCCTAATCTCCTACGAGCAGTACTTC.

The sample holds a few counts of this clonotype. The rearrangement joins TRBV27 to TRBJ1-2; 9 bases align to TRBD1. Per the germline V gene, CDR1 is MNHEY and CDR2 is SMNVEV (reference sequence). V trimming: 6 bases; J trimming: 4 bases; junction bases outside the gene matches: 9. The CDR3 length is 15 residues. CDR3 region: CASSDLHRGLYGYTF. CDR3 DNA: TGTGCCAGCAGCGACCTCCACAGGGGGCTCTATGGCTACACCTTC.

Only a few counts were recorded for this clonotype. The DNA of the CDR3 is TGTGCCAGTAGTATAGGGGGTGAGCAGCCCCAGCATTTT. Translated, it gives CASSIGGEQPQHF. This rearrangement joins TRBV19 to TRBJ1-5, with D unresolved. CDR3 length: 13 amino acids. V lost 1 base and J lost 7, with 8 bases in between. Germline CDR1 is LNHDA and CDR2 is SQIVND (reference sequence).